Sequencing of this T cell receptor beta chain was carried out in a study of PD-L1 blockade in urothelial cancer. About the research overall: Blood analyses occurred 3 weeks (second dose) and 6 weeks post treatment start. Specimens of blood held a median count of about 140,000 T cells.

Anywhere from 1 to 8 samples came from each patient, spanning pretreatment and on-treatment. Sequencing was performed with immunoSEQ multiplex PCR; in TCRdb, only in-frame clones are kept and a portion is missing. The sample yields approximately 38,000 clones, around 88% seen once. Study results and limitations: Better survival was forecast by a pretreatment blood TCR clonality below the median.

Germline V lookup: CDR1 LNHDA, CDR2 SQIVND (reference sequence). With 2 bases clipped from V and 6 bases from J, the junction kept 7 bases outside the gene matches. The CDR3 has 15 amino acids. Notes on this clone: Its specificity is unknown.

The receptor was derived from a man aged 55 to 70 with urothelial cancer. The chain is built from TRBV19 and TRBJ2-3, with TRBD2 matching over 8 bases. Sequenced material: PBMCs, taken around atezolizumab (anti-PD-L1) treatment. The CDR3 region is CASSIRSGGMDTQYF. CDR3 bases: TGTGCCAGTAGTATACGGTCGGGGGGGATGGATACGCAGTATTTT.